The 30 T cell receptor beta chains below come from one sample, sequenced in a study of blood T cell dynamics during melanoma immunotherapy. Here immunoSEQ multiplex PCR was the method, and the copy in TCRdb shows in-frame clones only, minus some. The sample comprises more than 8,500 clones, about 85% of which are singletons, and roughly 6% rests with the top ten. Time point reported: week 3, after first cycle of checkpoint inhibitor. Sequenced here: blood, sampled from a patient treated with checkpoint blockade. The source of these receptors is a human donor with melanoma.

The V and J genes are TRBV7-3 and TRBJ2-7; 7 nucleotides match TRBD1. Trimming cost V 5 bases and J 0 bases; bases outside gene matches: 13. Germline CDR1 is SGHTA and CDR2 is FQGTGA. This CDR3 is built from 17 residues. CDR3 residues: CASSLSPGQRNSYEQYF. CDR3 in DNA: TGTGCCAGCAGCCTATCTCCGGGACAGAGAAACTCCTACGAGCAGTACTTC.

This chain uses TRBV7-2 with TRBJ1-5, with D maybe TRBD1 (5 bases). V was clipped by 7 bases and J by 2 bases, with 15 bases between them. Germline CDR1 SGHTA, CDR2 FQGNSA. The length of the CDR3 is 15 residues. The CDR3, as DNA: TGTGCCAGCACCCCAGCGGGGGGACGCAATCAGCCCCAGCATTTT. Translation: CASTPAGGRNQPQHF. The whole variable domain, remainder taken from reference TRBV7-2 and TRBJ1-5, is GAGVSQSPSNKVTEKGKDVELRCDPISGHTALYWYRQSLGQGLEFLIYFQGNSAPDKSGLPSDRFSAERTGGSVSTLTIQRTQQEDSAVYLCASTPAGGRNQPQHFGDGTRLSIL.

The chain recombines TRBV5-1 with TRBJ2-7, with TRBD2 matching 8 bases. CDR1 and CDR2 (germline): SGHRS, YFSETQ. Unmatched junction bases numbered 12, after V lost 4 bases and J lost 0 bases. The CDR3 length is 17 residues. The CDR3, as DNA: TGCGCCAGCAGCCTGCTCGAGGGCGGGGGGAGCTCCTACGAGCAGTACTTC. Encoded protein: CASSLLEGGGSSYEQYF.

The chain carries TRBV5-4 and TRBJ2-2; 10 bases align to TRBD1. The CDR3 is 15 amino acids. The trim removed 4 bases at V and 7 bases at J, leaving 7 bases unmatched. CDR1 SGHNT and CDR2 YYREEE come from the germline V gene (reference sequence). Here the CDR3 reads CASSQGQGESGELFF. The CDR3 DNA follows: TGTGCCAGCAGCCAAGGACAGGGGGAAAGCGGGGAGCTGTTTTTT.

V and J are TRBV5-6 and TRBJ2-4, with D hard to call. The CDR3 is 11 residues long. The V and J ends lost 0 bases and 6 bases respectively, with 1 base between them. From germline, CDR1 is SGHDT and CDR2 YYEEEE. CDR3 in amino acids: CASSLGNIQYF. CDR3 nucleotide sequence: TGTGCCAGCAGCTTGGGAAACATTCAGTACTTC.

The chain has TRBV5-6 and TRBJ2-7; D remains ambiguous. The CDR3 is 13 amino acids. Germline V CDR1 and CDR2: SGHDT, YYEEEE. Trimming took 0 bases from V and 6 from J, leaving 10 bases between them. CDR3 amino acids: CASSLGSIREQYF. The DNA for the CDR3 is TGTGCCAGCAGCTTGGGGTCCATCCGCGAGCAGTACTTC.

V is TRBV27 and J is TRBJ2-7, with TRBD2 matching over 8 bases. The germline gives CDR1 MNHEY, CDR2 SMNVEV (reference sequence). V was pared by 2 bases and J by 5 bases, with 11 bases of the junction left unmatched. The CDR3 has 16 amino acids. In DNA form, the CDR3 reads TGTGCCAGCAGTTTAGCGTCAACGGGAGGGCGGAACGAGCAGTACTTC. It codes for CASSLASTGGRNEQYF.

The chain uses TRBV5-4 and TRBJ2-5; 11 bases are shared with TRBD1. The end of the DNA aligns better with TRBJ2-7, so the J call may be wrong. CDR3 length: 15 amino acids. Germline V lookup: CDR1 SGHNT, CDR2 YYREEE (reference sequence). The CDR3 region has the DNA TGTGCCAGCAGCAGCGGACAGGGGGCCTCCTACGAGCAGTACTTC. Protein product: CASSSGQGASYEQYF.

CDR3 loop: CASSPRGINTEAFF. The CDR3, as DNA: TGTGCCAGCAGCCCGAGAGGGATTAACACTGAAGCTTTCTTT. The V gene is TRBV27, the J gene TRBJ1-1; D ambiguous. The V gene lost 6 bases and the J gene lost 2 bases, with 13 bases spanning the gap. The CDR3 contains 14 residues. Germline CDR1 reads MNHEY; CDR2 reads SMNVEV (reference sequence).

This chain links TRBV19 with TRBJ1-2; tentatively, D is TRBD1 (6 bases). Trimming stripped 0 bases from V and 7 bases from J, with 18 bases between. This CDR3 is 16 amino acids long. Germline V gene lookup returns CDR1 LNHDA and CDR2 SQIVND (reference sequence). This CDR3 reads CASSIDSNRDGPGYTF. The CDR3, as DNA: TGTGCCAGTAGTATAGATTCTAACAGGGACGGTCCTGGCTACACCTTC. Variable domain in full (rest from reference TRBV19 and TRBJ1-2): DGGITQSPKYLFRKEGQNVTLSCEQNLNHDAMYWYRQDPGQGLRLIYYSQIVNDFQKGDIAEGYSVSREKKESFPLTVTSAQKNPTAFYLCASSIDSNRDGPGYTFGSGTRLTVV.

The chain carries TRBV11-2 and TRBJ2-5; 7 positions agree with TRBD1. CDR3 length: 15 amino acids. J lost 3 bases, V lost 7 bases, and 11 bases had no gene match. CDR1 SGHAT and CDR2 FQNNGV come from the germline V gene. CDR3 coding DNA: TGTGCCAGCACCGCAATCCGGGACAGTAAAGAGACCCAGTACTTC. Encoded protein: CASTAIRDSKETQYF.

This clone was detected only once. This rearrangement joins TRBV10-3 to TRBJ2-1; unclear D gene. The CDR3 consists of 14 residues. The germline V gene encodes CDR1 ENHRY and CDR2 SYGVKD. V lost 4 bases and J lost 4, with 11 bases in between. The DNA of the CDR3 is TGTGCCATCAGTGTTTCCAGCGAATACAATGAGCAGTTCTTC. Protein product: CAISVSSEYNEQFF.

The rearrangement joins TRBV9 to TRBJ2-3; unclear D gene. Germline lookup yields CDR1 SGDLS and CDR2 YYNGEE. V was clipped by 9 bases and J by 5 bases, with 16 bases between them. The CDR3 covers 13 residues. CDR3 DNA sequence: TGTGCCACCGGCCTCAGCTCGGGAGATACGCAGTATTTT. Protein: CATGLSSGDTQYF.

The chain combines TRBV5-4 with TRBJ2-1; D uncertain. Germline V gene lookup returns CDR1 SGHNT and CDR2 YYREEE (reference sequence). Deletions cut 1 base from V and 6 bases from J, with 8 bases between. The CDR3 runs 13 residues. CDR3 amino acids: CASSLSPGNEQFF. The CDR3 nucleotides read TGTGCCAGCAGCTTGTCTCCTGGCAATGAGCAGTTCTTC.

J is TRBJ2-1 and V is TRBV6-5; 8 bases agree with TRBD2. J was trimmed by 0 bases and V by 2 bases; bases with no gene match: 0. CDR1 is MNHEY and CDR2 is SVGAGI in the germline V gene. The CDR3 is 15 residues long. The chain's CDR3 is CASSYAGGSYNEQFF. Here the CDR3 DNA reads TGTGCCAGCAGTTACGCGGGGGGCTCCTACAATGAGCAGTTCTTC.

The chain couples TRBV30 to TRBJ1-6; no clear D. The CDR3 spans 13 residues. V lost 4 bases to trimming and J lost 7 bases, with 11 bases between them. Germline V gives CDR1 GTSNPN, CDR2 SVGIG (reference sequence). CDR3 in amino acids: CAWTGLENSPLHF. Here the CDR3 DNA reads TGTGCCTGGACAGGATTAGAAAATTCACCCCTCCACTTT.

The rearrangement joins TRBV5-5 to TRBJ1-5; possible D gene TRBD1, 5 bases. Deletions cut 5 bases from V and 0 bases from J, with 15 bases between. The CDR3 length is 16 residues. Looked up from germline, CDR1 is SGHKS and CDR2 is YYEKEE (reference sequence). CDR3 DNA: TGTGCCAGCAGTTTTGACAGAACCTATAGCAATCAGCCCCAGCATTTT. Protein: CASSFDRTYSNQPQHF.

CDR3 bases: TGTGCCAGCAGACCAAGGAGGGGAGGTAGCAATCAGCCCCAGCATTTT. Translation gives CASRPRRGGSNQPQHF. The chain has TRBV7-3 and TRBJ1-5; tentative D call: TRBD1 (5 bases). The CDR3 has 16 amino acids. V dropped 6 bases and J dropped 0 bases, with 15 bases sitting between them. From germline, CDR1 is SGHTA and CDR2 FQGTGA.

This sequence joins TRBV11-2 and TRBJ2-7, with D tentatively TRBD1 or TRBD2 (5 bases each). The germline CDR1 and CDR2 sequences are SGHAT and FQNNGV. The V end was cut by 5 bases, the J end by 5 bases, with 13 bases between. The CDR3 extends over 13 amino acids. The CDR3 loop is CASSPLQGDEQYF. The CDR3 DNA reads TGTGCCAGCAGCCCGCTGCAGGGAGACGAGCAGTACTTC.

This clone has only one observation. This rearrangement joins TRBV6-5 to TRBJ2-5, with D possibly being TRBD1 (6 bases). The length of the CDR3 is 15 residues. Germline CDR1 is MNHEY and CDR2 is SVGAGI. With 4 bases removed from V and 4 bases from J, the gap between germline ends came to 16 bases. The CDR3 sequence is CASSSRLRGRETQYF. The CDR3 DNA is TGTGCCAGCAGTTCTCGGCTCAGGGGAAGAGAGACCCAGTACTTC.

The V gene is TRBV25-1, the J gene TRBJ2-7; D is possibly TRBD1 (6 bases). Germline V gene lookup returns CDR1 MGHDK and CDR2 SYGVNS. The CDR3 has 16 amino acids. Deletions cut 1 base from V and 3 bases from J, with 16 bases between. The CDR3 protein is CASSESGELSHYEQYF. DNA of the CDR3: TGTGCCAGCAGTGAATCAGGGGAGTTATCCCACTACGAGCAGTACTTC.

This chain links TRBV10-1 with TRBJ1-1; a possible D gene is TRBD1 (5 bases). Trimming took 6 bases from V and 1 from J, leaving 9 bases between them. Germline CDR1 reads WNHNN; CDR2 reads SYGVQD (reference sequence). This CDR3 is built from 13 residues. The CDR3 protein is CASSQGTNTEAFF. CDR3 in DNA: TGCGCCAGCAGCCAGGGAACGAACACTGAAGCTTTCTTT.

V is TRBV4-2 and J is TRBJ2-3; D is unresolved. This CDR3 is built from 15 residues. Trimming cost V 0 bases and J 4 bases, with 11 bases left between them. Germline CDR1 LGHNA, CDR2 YNFKEQ. In nucleotides, the CDR3 is TGTGCCAGCAGCCAAGAAGGCCTAGACGCAGATACGCAGTATTTT. Its translation: CASSQEGLDADTQYF.

V gene TRBV5-8 combines with J gene TRBJ1-4, with unresolved D. The germline V gene encodes CDR1 SGHTS and CDR2 YDEGEE. V was trimmed by 3 bases and J by 8 bases, leaving 8 bases between them. The CDR3 is 12 amino acids. The CDR3 coding sequence is TGTGCCAGCAGCTACCCGGGGGAAAAACTGTTTTTT. It is translated as CASSYPGEKLFF.

The chain links TRBV28 to TRBJ1-6; 8 bases fit TRBD1. CDR3 length: 13 residues. Per germline, CDR1 MDHEN and CDR2 SYDVKM. V lost 8 bases, J lost 5 bases, and 2 bases stayed unmatched. CDR3 sequence: CASRTGNNSPLHF. CDR3 DNA: TGTGCCAGCCGGACAGGGAATAATTCACCCCTCCACTTT.

J is TRBJ2-7 and V is TRBV5-1; TRBD1 aligns across 9 bases. Per germline, CDR1 SGHRS and CDR2 YFSETQ. CDR3 size: 14 residues. After removal of 2 bases from V and 2 bases from J, the junction contained 2 bases not matched to a gene. The CDR3: CASSLGTGTYEQYF. In nucleotides, the CDR3 is TGCGCCAGCAGCTTAGGGACAGGGACCTACGAGCAGTACTTC.

This chain links TRBV6-1 with TRBJ1-1; unclear D gene. The CDR3 loop spans 16 amino acids. V gave up 3 bases and J gave up 3 bases, with 17 bases separating them. Germline values: CDR1 MNHNS, CDR2 SASEGT. CDR3 nucleotides: TGTGCCAGCAGTGATTACGGCAGCTTGGGATACACTGAAGCTTTCTTT. Protein sequence: CASSDYGSLGYTEAFF.

V usage is TRBV19 and J usage is TRBJ2-5; D is possibly TRBD1 (5 bases). Trimming pared 1 base from V and 3 bases from J, leaving 9 bases between. The CDR3 has 14 residues. Germline V gene sequence: CDR1 LNHDA, CDR2 SQIVND (reference sequence). This CDR3 is CASSIGQGKETQYF. DNA for the CDR3: TGTGCCAGTAGTATAGGTCAGGGTAAAGAGACCCAGTACTTC.

Only one count was recorded for this clone. The chain combines TRBV18 with TRBJ2-3; 10 positions match TRBD2. The J segment lost 3 bases and the V segment lost 3 bases, leaving 9 bases of the junction unmatched. The CDR3 totals 17 residues. Germline CDR1 KGHSH, CDR2 LQKENI. Here the CDR3 reads CASSPALGSGRTDTQYF. DNA for the CDR3: TGTGCCAGCTCACCCGCCCTGGGTAGCGGGAGGACAGATACGCAGTATTTT. Based on the CDR3 plus reference TRBV18 and TRBJ2-3, the full variable domain is NAGVMQNPRHLVRRRGQEARLRCSPMKGHSHVYWYRQLPEEGLKFMVYLQKENIIDESGMPKERFSAEFPKEGPSILRIQQVVRGDSAAYFCASSPALGSGRTDTQYFGPGTRLTVL.

This clone occurred a few times. The sample has other DNA sequences that encode this CDR3 too. The V and J genes are TRBV11-3 and TRBJ2-2, with 7 bases matching TRBD1. The CDR3 totals 14 residues. CDR1 SGHNT and CDR2 YENEEA come from the germline V gene. The junction had 4 bases not matched to a gene; V was cut back by 5 bases and J by 4 bases. The CDR3 nucleotides are TGTGCCAGCAGCCCGACAGGGTCCACCGGGGAGCTGTTTTTT. Amino acid sequence: CASSPTGSTGELFF.